One sample yielded the 26 T cell receptor beta chains listed below, sequenced in a study of T cells in Graves' hyperthyroidism and ophthalmopathy. Template material for amplifying TCR beta CDR3 regions consisted of RNA transcripts. The HTBI set primed first-round TCR CDR3 RT-PCR. Each CDR3 protein gets one entry after TCRdb re-called the multiplex PCR reads with MiXCR. In the table there are 600,000 or so distinct CDR3 sequences, just over 45% of which are singletons. Specimen: peripheral blood or thyroid tissue (not recorded which). The receptors come from a woman under 30 with Graves' hyperthyroidism.

The sample holds a few counts of this clonotype. V gene TRBV5-1 combines with J gene TRBJ2-7, with D uncertain. The V end was cut by 5 bases, the J end by 0 bases, with 9 bases between. The CDR3 runs 13 residues. The germline CDR1 and CDR2 sequences are SGHRS and YFSETQ. CDR3 region: CASSQDDSYEQYF. The CDR3 nucleotides are TGCGCCAGCAGTCAGGACGACTCCTACGAGCAGTACTTC.

This chain uses TRBV20-1 with TRBJ2-2; D gene uncertain. This CDR3 is built from 9 residues. V was clipped by 6 bases and J by 10 bases, with 6 bases between them. Looked up from germline, CDR1 is DFQATT and CDR2 is SNEGSKA (reference sequence). The CDR3 protein is CSAPEELFF. The CDR3 nucleotides read TGCAGTGCCCCCGAGGAGCTGTTTTTT.

This chain joins TRBV2 and TRBJ1-5; the match to TRBD1 covers 8 bases. Germline V CDR1 and CDR2: SNHLY, FYNNEI. This CDR3 is 15 amino acids long. With V trimmed by 5 bases and J by 4 bases, 7 bases remained unmatched. The CDR3 sequence: CASSYLDRVNQPQHF. The CDR3 coding sequence is TGTGCCAGCAGTTACTTGGACAGGGTTAATCAGCCCCAGCATTTT.

The chain employs TRBV14 and TRBJ2-1, with TRBD1 matching over 7 bases. Germline values: CDR1 SGHDN, CDR2 FVKESK. There are 15 residues in the CDR3. With 0 bases clipped from V and 7 bases from J, the junction kept 6 bases outside the gene matches. CDR3 amino acids: CASSQEGRGRNEQFF. For the CDR3, the DNA is TGTGCCAGCAGCCAAGAAGGAAGGGGGCGGAATGAGCAGTTCTTC.

The chain couples TRBV29-1 to TRBJ2-7; tentative D call: TRBD2 (5 bases). V lost 5 bases, J lost 3 bases, and 17 bases lay in between. This CDR3 is built from 14 residues. Per the germline V gene, CDR1 is SQVTM and CDR2 is ANQGSEA. CDR3 DNA: TGCAGCGTTTGGAGTGGGAAGGAGGACTACGAGCAGTACTTC. Translation gives CSVWSGKEDYEQYF.

CDR3: CASSGTGGIQPQHF. The CDR3 DNA reads TGTGCCAGCAGTGGGACAGGGGGCATTCAGCCCCAGCATTTT. The V gene is TRBV2, the J gene TRBJ1-5; TRBD1 matches 11 bases. This CDR3 has 14 amino acids. V trimming: 4 bases; J trimming: 6 bases; junction bases outside the gene matches: 2. Germline-derived CDR1 and CDR2 are SNHLY and FYNNEI.

The chain carries TRBV7-8 and TRBJ1-2; D perhaps matches TRBD1 (6 bases). The length of the CDR3 is 15 residues. V gave up 9 bases and J gave up 8 bases, with 25 bases separating them. Germline V gene sequence: CDR1 SGHVS, CDR2 FQNEAQ. CDR3 region: CASSIRQGQRDGYTF. The DNA for the CDR3 is TGTGCCAGTAGTATCCGACAAGGACAGAGGGACGGCTACACCTTC.

This clonotype was counted between two and nine times. CDR3 sequence (DNA): TGCAGTGCTAGATACGACACCGGGGAGCTGTTTTTT. Translation gives CSARYDTGELFF. V and J are TRBV20-1 and TRBJ2-2; D unclear. The CDR3 runs to 12 residues. V was shortened by 2 bases and J by 3 bases, with 4 bases between the two germline ends. Germline V gene data show CDR1 as DFQATT and CDR2 as SNEGSKA (reference sequence).

V is TRBV7-9 and J is TRBJ2-6; no clear D. From germline, CDR1 is SEHNR and CDR2 FQNEAQ (reference sequence). The CDR3 is 15 residues long. Deletions cut 5 bases from V and 2 bases from J, with 10 bases between. As DNA, the CDR3 is TGTGCCAGCAGCATTGCCGGCACTGGGGCCAACGTCCTGACTTTC. This codes for CASSIAGTGANVLTF.

This clonotype was counted many times. The chain uses TRBV7-9 and TRBJ2-5; no clear D gene. The CDR3 contains 13 residues. The germline V gene has CDR1 SEHNR and CDR2 FQNEAQ (reference sequence). V lost 3 bases and J lost 3, with 8 bases in between. CDR3 residues: CASSLSLEETQYF. In DNA form, the CDR3 reads TGTGCCAGCAGCTTGAGTCTAGAAGAGACCCAGTACTTC.

V gene TRBV20-1 combines with J gene TRBJ2-2; 9 nucleotides line up with TRBD1. CDR3 length equals 15 residues. In germline, CDR1 is DFQATT, CDR2 SNEGSKA (reference sequence). Trimming took 4 bases from V and 0 from J; bases not matched to a gene: 3. Here the CDR3 DNA reads TGCAGTGCTAAGACAGGGGGATCGAACACCGGGGAGCTGTTTTTT. This sequence encodes CSAKTGGSNTGELFF.

On this clonotype: Since the CDR3 does not end with the conserved phenylalanine or tryptophan, this likely comes from a read error. Because the CDR3's place on the DNA is in doubt, the DNA is left out and the CDR3 is given as listed by TCRdb. The V call is TRBV2, the J call TRBJ1-2. Germline V gives CDR1 SNHLY, CDR2 FYNNEI. The CDR3 totals 14 residues, both ends included. The CDR3 region is CASRLLESQEGYAS.

Here the CDR3 reads CASSQQGLYGYTF. DNA of the CDR3: TGTGCCAGCAGCCAACAGGGGTTATATGGCTACACCTTC. The chain carries TRBV7-9 and TRBJ1-2, with 7 bases lining up with TRBD1. CDR1 and CDR2 (germline): SEHNR, FQNEAQ (reference sequence). This CDR3 region has 13 residues. J gave up 5 bases and V 5 bases, and 5 bases lay outside the gene matches.

In nucleotides, the CDR3 is TGTGCCAGCGGCCCCCCCGGGGGCCTCTACGAGCAGTACTTC. Protein product: CASGPPGGLYEQYF. J is TRBJ2-7 and V is TRBV10-3; perhaps D is TRBD1 or TRBD2 (6 bases each). The CDR3 runs 14 residues. Germline values: CDR1 ENHRY, CDR2 SYGVKD. V shed 10 bases and J shed 3 bases, with 19 bases lying between them.

The V and J genes are TRBV29-1 and TRBJ1-2, with TRBD1 matching 10 bases. Per the germline V gene, CDR1 is SQVTM and CDR2 is ANQGSEA. CDR3 length: 11 residues. The ends lost 8 bases at V and 6 bases at J; junction bases unmatched: 3. The CDR3 bases are TGCAGCTTCGGACAGGGGGATGGCTACACCTTC. It translates to CSFGQGDGYTF.

This clonotype was counted ten times or more. The J gene is TRBJ1-5, the V gene TRBV13; no definite D call. The length of the CDR3 is 15 residues. V gave up 0 bases and J gave up 1 base, with 7 bases separating them. Germline CDR1 is PRHDT and CDR2 is FYEKMQ (reference sequence). The chain's CDR3 is CASSLGRRSNQPQHF. The CDR3 DNA reads TGTGCCAGCAGCTTAGGGAGGCGGAGCAATCAGCCCCAGCATTTT.

This chain connects TRBV2 to TRBJ1-1; 11 bases fit TRBD1. Germline CDR1 SNHLY, CDR2 FYNNEI. The CDR3 has 15 residues. J lost 3 bases, V lost 6 bases, and 6 bases had no gene match. The CDR3 spells CASRETGQGDTEAFF. In DNA, the CDR3 is TGTGCCAGCAGGGAAACGGGACAGGGGGACACTGAAGCTTTCTTT. Filled out from reference TRBV2 and TRBJ1-1, the complete variable domain reads EPEVTQTPSHQVTQMGQEVILRCVPISNHLYFYWYRQILGQKVEFLVSFYNNEISEKSEIFDDQFSVERPDGSNFTLKIRSTKLEDSAMYFCASRETGQGDTEAFFGQGTRLTVV.

The sample holds many counts of this clonotype. This chain's CDR3 is CASSFVTGANYGYTF. Written as DNA, the CDR3 is TGCGCCAGCAGTTTTGTTACAGGAGCCAATTATGGCTACACCTTC. The rearrangement uses TRBV10-2 and TRBJ1-2, with D perhaps TRBD1 (5 bases). CDR1 is WSHSY, CDR2 SAAADI, per germline. The CDR3 has 15 residues. V shed 5 bases and J shed 5 bases, with 18 bases lying between them.

This clonotype occurred many times. This chain uses TRBV7-9 with TRBJ1-6; D ambiguous. V was clipped by 5 bases and J by 10 bases, with 12 bases between them. The CDR3 has 13 amino acids. The V gene's germline CDR1 is SEHNR and CDR2 FQNEAQ (reference sequence). The DNA of the CDR3 is TGTGCCAGCAGCCAAAACGGGCGGTCACCCCTCCACTTT. Protein product: CASSQNGRSPLHF.

The rearrangement links TRBV29-1 to TRBJ2-2; no definite D call. The CDR3 extends over 9 amino acids. V dropped 5 bases and J dropped 8 bases, with 3 bases sitting between them. Germline-derived CDR1 and CDR2 are SQVTM and ANQGSEA. The CDR3 here is CSVPGELFF. CDR3 in DNA: TGCAGCGTTCCAGGGGAGCTGTTTTTT.

This clonotype was observed a single time. The chain combines TRBV7-9 with TRBJ2-5; 7 positions match TRBD1. Trimming at V came to 11 bases and at J to 11 bases, leaving 17 bases not matched to a gene. This CDR3 has 13 residues. The germline V gene encodes CDR1 SEHNR and CDR2 FQNEAQ (reference sequence). CDR3 DNA sequence: TGTGCCGCCAGGACAGGAGCTCACAATGAGCAGTACTTC. Translation: CAARTGAHNEQYF.

The chain recombines TRBV7-9 with TRBJ2-7, with 11 bases matching TRBD2. The ends lost 5 bases at V and 5 bases at J; junction bases unmatched: 11. The V gene's germline CDR1 is SEHNR and CDR2 FQNEAQ (reference sequence). This CDR3 is built from 16 residues. The CDR3 DNA is TGTGCCAGCAGCGGACTAGCGGGTGAACTACTACACGAGCAGTACTTC. This encodes CASSGLAGELLHEQYF.

This sequence joins TRBV19 and TRBJ1-2; 7 positions agree with TRBD1. The CDR3 runs 17 residues. From germline, CDR1 is LNHDA and CDR2 SQIVND (reference sequence). After removal of 3 bases from V and 4 bases from J, the junction contained 14 bases not matched to a gene. The CDR3 region has the DNA TGTGCCAGTAGTATCGATCCCCCGGGACAGATCTTCTATGGCTACACCTTC. This gives the protein CASSIDPPGQIFYGYTF.

In this sample, this clonotype turned up a few times. Compared with germline, one end of the junction differs, possibly owing to a read error. The chain carries TRBV10-3 and TRBJ2-5; TRBD2 matches 14 bases. The CDR3 loop spans 16 amino acids. Germline V lookup: CDR1 ENHRY, CDR2 SYGVKD. The CDR3 coding sequence is TGTGCCAGCAGTTACGAAGGACTAGCGGGAGGAGAGACCCAGTACTTC. This translates into CASSYEGLAGGETQYF.

This clonotype was seen only once. A read error may explain this, as a much larger clone is one base away. The gene calls are TRBV15 and TRBJ1-5, with D maybe TRBD1 (6 bases). V lost 8 bases and J lost 2, with 25 bases in between. CDR1 and CDR2 (germline): LNHNV, YYDKDF (reference sequence). The CDR3 runs to 18 residues. CDR3 loop: CATGTYRATSLGNQPQHF. DNA for the CDR3: TGTGCCACCGGCACCTACAGGGCCACCTCTTTGGGCAATCAGCCCCAGCATTTT.

The V and J genes are TRBV7-9 and TRBJ2-2; 13 bases are a match to TRBD2. This CDR3 region has 16 residues. Germline CDR1 and CDR2: SEHNR and FQNEAQ (reference sequence). The J segment lost 7 bases and the V segment lost 6 bases, leaving 8 bases of the junction unmatched. The CDR3 reads CASSQGLAGVDGELFF. CDR3 coding DNA: TGTGCCAGCAGTCAAGGACTAGCGGGAGTGGACGGGGAGCTGTTTTTT.